Listed below are T cell receptor beta chains from one sample, sequenced in a study of blood T cell repertoires in COVID-19. Generated by immunoSEQ multiplex PCR, the TCRdb table keeps only in-frame clones and is missing some. The data show 250,000 to 300,000 clones, roughly 83% seen once. The source material was peripheral blood. These receptors were obtained from a man aged 60 to 69 who had recovered from COVID-19. CDR3s include the opening cysteine and the closing phenylalanine or tryptophan. D genes are given only for firm matches. Not every row has a clone size; where given, it reads once, few, many or a size class.

once,TRBV27,TRBD1,TRBJ1-1,TGTGCCAGCAGTTTCGGCAGGGGGGAAACTGAAGCTTTCTTT,CASSFGRGETEAFF
.,TRBV6-6,.,TRBJ1-1,TGTGCCAGCAGTTACTCCAAGGGTAGGGGGAACACTGAAGCTTTCTTT,CASSYSKGRGNTEAFF
.,TRBV6-5,TRBD1,TRBJ2-3,TGTGCCAGCAGGAAACAGGGGGCGCGAGTAGATACGCAGTATTTT,CASRKQGARVDTQYF
.,TRBV30,.,TRBJ2-2,TGTGCCTGGACTAGAGACACCGGGGAGCTGTTTTTT,CAWTRDTGELFF
.,TRBV2,TRBD1,TRBJ2-3,TGTGCCAGCAAAGGGGGCACACTCTCCGCAGATACGCAGTATTTT,CASKGGTLSADTQYF
.,TRBV7-6,TRBD2,TRBJ2-7,TGTGCCAGCAGCCCTACCTGGACTAGCTCCTACGAGCAGTACTTC,CASSPTWTSSYEQYF
.,TRBV6-5,.,TRBJ1-5,TGTGCCAGCAGTTACGGCCTTAATCAGCCCCAGCATTTT,CASSYGLNQPQHF
.,TRBV19,.,TRBJ2-7,TGTGCCAGTAGTACCGGGGGGCCTCGGCACGAGCAGTACTTC,CASSTGGPRHEQYF
.,TRBV18,.,TRBJ2-1,TGTGCCAGCTCCCCTACTAATTCCTACAATGAGCAGTTCTTC,CASSPTNSYNEQFF
.,TRBV10-3,TRBD1,TRBJ1-2,TGTGCCATCAGTGAGTCCGGGGGACAGGGGGACCATGGCTACACCTTC,CAISESGGQGDHGYTF
.,TRBV4-1,.,TRBJ2-5,TGCGCCAGCAGCCAAGAAATCCTAGAGGTATTCCAAGAGACCCAGTACTTC,CASSQEILEVFQETQYF